These 10 T cell receptor beta chains came from one sample sequenced in a study of control samples from healthy donors and cancer patients. Here immunoSEQ multiplex PCR was the method, and the copy in TCRdb shows in-frame clones only, minus some. The sample shows around 140,000 clones, around 93% of them seen only once. Source material: blood. These receptors originate from a woman aged 50 to 65 in good health.

V is TRBV5-1 and J is TRBJ2-7, with 10 positions matching TRBD2. Germline V CDR1 and CDR2: SGHRS, YFSETQ. The trim removed 0 bases at V and 5 bases at J, leaving 5 bases unmatched. CDR3 size: 15 residues. CDR3 protein: CASSLAGLASHEQYF. The CDR3 DNA reads as TGCGCCAGCAGCTTGGCGGGACTAGCGAGCCACGAGCAGTACTTC.

The chain has TRBV2 and TRBJ2-2; TRBD1 is a possible D gene (6 bases). V lost 4 bases and J lost 6, with 12 bases in between. The CDR3 runs 14 residues. The V gene's germline CDR1 is SNHLY and CDR2 FYNNEI. The CDR3 protein is CASSGQGLAGELFF. DNA of the CDR3: TGTGCCAGCAGTGGGCAGGGGTTAGCCGGGGAGCTGTTTTTT.

This clone was detected once. This sequence joins TRBV5-1 and TRBJ2-4; tentatively, D is TRBD2 (5 bases). The CDR3 spans 17 residues. V was pared by 3 bases and J by 0 bases, with 16 bases between. Germline CDR1 reads SGHRS; CDR2 reads YFSETQ. DNA of the CDR3: TGCGCCAGCAGCTCTGGCGAGGGAGTTGGAGCCAAAAACATTCAGTACTTC. Translation gives CASSSGEGVGAKNIQYF.

V and J are TRBV10-2 and TRBJ1-1; D not resolved. Trimming took 3 bases from V and 2 from J, leaving 1 base between them. The V gene's germline CDR1 is WSHSY and CDR2 SAAADI. The CDR3 consists of 11 residues. CDR3 DNA: TGCGCCAGCAGTGATAACACTGAAGCTTTCTTT. The encoded protein is CASSDNTEAFF.

This clone showed up just a few times. The rearrangement uses TRBV5-1 and TRBJ1-5, with no clear D. Trimming stripped 4 bases from V and 0 bases from J, with 14 bases between. Germline-derived CDR1 and CDR2 are SGHRS and YFSETQ. This CDR3 is 16 amino acids long. CDR3 sequence: CASSLGRIRSNQPQHF. CDR3 in DNA: TGCGCCAGCAGCCTCGGGCGGATCCGTAGCAATCAGCCCCAGCATTTT.

This clone was detected only a few times. The V call is TRBV29-1, the J call TRBJ2-7; D tentatively fits TRBD1 or TRBD2 (5 bases each). The germline V gene has CDR1 SQVTM and CDR2 ANQGSEA. The CDR3 loop spans 12 amino acids. The CDR3 is CATSSGSREQYF. In DNA form, the CDR3 reads TGCGCAACTTCGTCAGGGAGCCGGGAGCAGTACTTC.

The sample holds one count of this clone. The J gene is TRBJ2-7, the V gene TRBV19; 7 nucleotides agree with TRBD1. The ends lost 9 bases at V and 2 bases at J; junction bases unmatched: 1. The CDR3 contains 11 residues. The germline CDR1 and CDR2 sequences are LNHDA and SQIVND (reference sequence). The CDR3 DNA reads TGTGCCAGCGGGACAGCCTACGAGCAGTACTTC. This gives the protein CASGTAYEQYF. Full variable domain (rest looked up from reference TRBV19 and TRBJ2-7): DGGITQSPKYLFRKEGQNVTLSCEQNLNHDAMYWYRQDPGQGLRLIYYSQIVNDFQKGDIAEGYSVSREKKESFPLTVTSAQKNPTAFYLCASGTAYEQYFGPGTRLTVT.

A single count supports this clone. The gene calls are TRBV5-6 and TRBJ1-1; D unclear. Deletions cut 4 bases from V and 2 bases from J, with 15 bases between. The CDR3 consists of 15 residues. CDR1 and CDR2 from the germline V gene are SGHDT and YYEEEE. The CDR3 is CASSPNPGSNTEAFF. The CDR3 DNA follows: TGTGCCAGCAGCCCGAATCCGGGATCCAACACTGAAGCTTTCTTT.

The chain uses TRBV5-1 and TRBJ2-2; D gene unclear. The V gene lost 0 bases and the J gene lost 5 bases, with 8 bases spanning the gap. There are 14 residues in the CDR3. CDR1 is SGHRS, CDR2 YFSETQ, per germline. In DNA form, the CDR3 reads TGCGCCAGCAGCTTGGATTGGGGAACCGGGGAGCTGTTTTTT. Encoded protein: CASSLDWGTGELFF.

The rearrangement joins TRBV6-5 to TRBJ1-3; D gene ambiguous. The CDR3 is 15 residues long. The V and J ends lost 4 bases and 0 bases respectively, with 10 bases between them. From germline, CDR1 is MNHEY and CDR2 SVGAGI. The CDR3, as DNA: TGTGCCAGCAGTTCCCGGGCTGGCTCTGGAAACACCATATATTTT. This sequence encodes CASSSRAGSGNTIYF.